The T cell receptor (beta chain) under discussion was sequenced for a study of blood T cell repertoires in COVID-19. Across the study: Samples representing acute and convalescent COVID-19 were sourced from the United States, Italy and Spain. In each case, the material was cDNA or gDNA derived from T cells, B-cell-depleted T cells, or PBMCs.

Study processing details: Nucleated cell number was recorded as an estimate derived from reference gene primer amplification. This table comes from immunoSEQ multiplex PCR, and its TCRdb copy is limited to in-frame clones, with some not included. The V and J calls and the clone size are those of that table, but D and trimming were determined from the DNA. The sample records approximately 120,000 clones, approximately 91% being singletons. Germline CDR1 MGHRA, CDR2 YSYEKL. CDR3 length: 14 amino acids. The V and J ends lost 3 bases and 3 bases respectively, with 9 bases between them. The V and J genes are TRBV4-1 and TRBJ2-1; tentative D call: TRBD1 (6 bases). The sequenced sample was peripheral blood. The TCR originated in a woman aged 80 or over with acute or convalescent COVID-19. The CDR3 region has the DNA TGCGCCAGCAGCCAGGGGGCCGGCTACAATGAGCAGTTCTTC. It yields the protein CASSQGAGYNEQFF.